This TCR beta chain was identified in a study of immune evolution from preneoplasia to lung adenocarcinoma. This CDR3 contains 14 residues. V was cut by 2 bases and J by 4 bases, with 9 bases left in between. Germline V gene data show CDR1 as SEHNR and CDR2 as FQNEAQ (reference sequence). Nucleic acids came from premalignant or tumor cells enriched by macro-dissection. Only in-frame clones appear in the TCRdb table, and some are missing; sequencing was by immunoSEQ multiplex PCR. This table has thousands of clones, approximately 85% appearing once. Material: FFPE minimally invasive lung adenocarcinoma tissue. The TCR originated in a person in their 70s with lung adenocarcinoma. This sequence joins TRBV7-9 and TRBJ1-5, with D possibly TRBD1 on 5 matching bases. CDR3 region: CASSLIGGNQPQHF. CDR3 coding DNA: TGTGCCAGCAGCTTAATCGGGGGGAATCAGCCCCAGCATTTT.